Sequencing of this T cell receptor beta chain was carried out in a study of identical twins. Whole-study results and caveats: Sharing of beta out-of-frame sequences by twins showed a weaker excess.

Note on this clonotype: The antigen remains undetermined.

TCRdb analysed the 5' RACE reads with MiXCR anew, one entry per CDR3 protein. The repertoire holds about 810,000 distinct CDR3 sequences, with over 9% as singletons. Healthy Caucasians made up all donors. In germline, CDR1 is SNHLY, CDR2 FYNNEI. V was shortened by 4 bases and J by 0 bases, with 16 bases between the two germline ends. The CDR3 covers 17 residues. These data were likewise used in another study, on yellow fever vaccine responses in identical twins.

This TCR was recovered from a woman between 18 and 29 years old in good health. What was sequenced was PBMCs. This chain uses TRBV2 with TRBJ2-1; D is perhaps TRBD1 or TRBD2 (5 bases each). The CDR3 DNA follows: TGTGCCAGCAGTGTATCAGCGGACACTAACTCCTACAATGAGCAGTTCTTC. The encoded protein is CASSVSADTNSYNEQFF.